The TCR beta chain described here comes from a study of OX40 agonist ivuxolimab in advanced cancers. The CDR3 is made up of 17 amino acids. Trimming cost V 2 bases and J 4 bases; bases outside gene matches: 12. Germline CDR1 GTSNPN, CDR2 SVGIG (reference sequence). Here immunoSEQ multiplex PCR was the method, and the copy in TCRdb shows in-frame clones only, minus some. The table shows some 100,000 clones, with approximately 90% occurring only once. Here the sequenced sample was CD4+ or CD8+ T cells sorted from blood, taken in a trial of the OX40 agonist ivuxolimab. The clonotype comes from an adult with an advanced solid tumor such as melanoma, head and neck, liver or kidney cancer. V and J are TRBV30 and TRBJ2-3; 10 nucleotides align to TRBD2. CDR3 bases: TGTGCCTGGAGTCCCGGGGCTAGCGGGAGTATCTCAGATACGCAGTATTTT. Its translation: CAWSPGASGSISDTQYF.